A selection of T cell receptor beta chains follows, all from one sample in a study of T cell repertoires in cytomegalovirus infection. TCRdb used MiXCR to reprocess the reads, holding one entry per CDR3 protein. The sample holds some 400,000 distinct CDR3 sequences, around 18% seen once. The specimen was PBMCs. The source of these receptors is a human donor in good health (CMV status not recorded). Some clones in this sample may be carry-over from other donors' samples. Both conserved end residues are part of each CDR3. Fields, in order: D gene, J gene, clone size, V gene, CDR3 protein, CDR3 DNA. A D gene is named only where the DNA matches it firmly. The size entry is marked missing in some rows and otherwise reads once, few, many or a size class.

d_gene: -
j_gene: TRBJ2-2
abundance: many
v_gene: TRBV7-8
CDR3aa: CASSPSSGTPTNTGELFF
CDR3nt: TGTGCCAGCAGCCCGTCTTCCGGGACACCTACGAACACCGGGGAGCTGTTTTTT

d_gene: -
j_gene: TRBJ2-1
abundance: -
v_gene: TRBV7-9
CDR3aa: CASSPVLGGRTGSYNEQFF
CDR3nt: TGTGCCAGCAGCCCAGTGCTGGGGGGACGTACGGGGTCCTACAATGAGCAGTTCTTC

d_gene: -
j_gene: TRBJ1-4
abundance: -
v_gene: TRBV20-1
CDR3aa: CSATLEATNEKLFF
CDR3nt: TGCAGTGCTACGCTGGAGGCAACTAATGAAAAACTGTTTTTT

d_gene: -
j_gene: TRBJ1-5
abundance: few
v_gene: TRBV6-4
CDR3aa: CASSVQDDQPQHF
CDR3nt: TGTGCCAGCAGTGTTCAGGACGATCAGCCCCAGCATTTT

d_gene: TRBD2
j_gene: TRBJ2-2
abundance: many
v_gene: TRBV7-2
CDR3aa: CASSYSLAGPTGELFF
CDR3nt: TGTGCCAGCAGCTATTCACTAGCGGGCCCAACCGGGGAGCTGTTTTTT

d_gene: -
j_gene: TRBJ1-3
abundance: -
v_gene: TRBV20-1
CDR3aa: CSARDSSGNTIYF
CDR3nt: TGCAGTGCTAGAGATTCCTCTGGAAACACCATATATTTT

d_gene: -
j_gene: TRBJ2-2
abundance: few
v_gene: TRBV20-1
CDR3aa: CSASDSQANTGELFF
CDR3nt: TGCAGTGCTAGTGACTCTCAAGCGAACACCGGGGAGCTGTTTTTT

d_gene: -
j_gene: TRBJ1-6
abundance: -
v_gene: TRBV20-1
CDR3aa: CSAIEIIRYNSPLHF
CDR3nt: TGCAGTGCCATTGAGATCATCCGCTATAATTCACCCCTCCACTTT

d_gene: TRBD2
j_gene: TRBJ2-7
abundance: -
v_gene: TRBV4-3
CDR3aa: CASSQGLAGSYEQYF
CDR3nt: TGCGCCAGCAGCCAGGGACTAGCGGGGTCCTACGAGCAGTACTTC

d_gene: TRBD1
j_gene: TRBJ2-7
abundance: -
v_gene: TRBV4-1
CDR3aa: CASSQPPGTVLHYEQYF
CDR3nt: TGCGCCAGCAGCCAGCCCCCCGGGACAGTGCTCCACTACGAGCAGTACTTC

d_gene: TRBD1
j_gene: TRBJ1-6
abundance: -
v_gene: TRBV28
CDR3aa: CASSTPRDRDNSPLHF
CDR3nt: TGTGCCAGCAGTACCCCCCGGGACAGGGACAATTCACCCCTCCACTTT

d_gene: TRBD2
j_gene: TRBJ2-1
abundance: -
v_gene: TRBV11-2
CDR3aa: CASSPLWGGKAYEQFF
CDR3nt: TGTGCCAGCAGCCCACTCTGGGGGGGGAAAGCCTATGAGCAGTTCTTC

d_gene: -
j_gene: TRBJ2-1
abundance: many
v_gene: TRBV10-3
CDR3aa: CAINSGQATYNEQFF
CDR3nt: TGTGCCATCAACTCGGGGCAGGCAACCTACAATGAGCAGTTCTTC

d_gene: -
j_gene: TRBJ1-5
abundance: few
v_gene: TRBV7-2
CDR3aa: CASCMPGSQPQHF
CDR3nt: TGTGCCAGCTGTATGCCAGGGAGTCAGCCCCAGCATTTT

d_gene: -
j_gene: TRBJ1-5
abundance: -
v_gene: TRBV28
CDR3aa: CASSLGVAPYYSNQPQHF
CDR3nt: TGTGCCAGCAGTTTAGGGGTTGCGCCCTATTATAGCAATCAGCCCCAGCATTTT

d_gene: -
j_gene: TRBJ2-1
abundance: few
v_gene: TRBV9
CDR3aa: CASSVVPGRNEQFF
CDR3nt: TGTGCCAGCAGCGTAGTTCCGGGACGGAATGAGCAGTTCTTC

d_gene: TRBD2
j_gene: TRBJ2-1
abundance: -
v_gene: TRBV19
CDR3aa: CASRGGPSSYNEQFF
CDR3nt: TGTGCCAGCCGCGGGGGGCCGAGCTCCTACAATGAGCAGTTCTTC

d_gene: TRBD1
j_gene: TRBJ1-1
abundance: many
v_gene: TRBV7-9
CDR3aa: CASSLWDRDTEAFF
CDR3nt: TGTGCCAGCAGCTTATGGGACAGGGACACTGAAGCTTTCTTT

d_gene: -
j_gene: TRBJ2-1
abundance: -
v_gene: TRBV3-1
CDR3aa: CASSQALGSAQFF
CDR3nt: TGTGCCAGCAGCCAAGCGTTAGGTAGTGCGCAGTTCTTC

d_gene: -
j_gene: TRBJ1-4
abundance: -
v_gene: TRBV7-9
CDR3aa: CASSPWTNEKLFF
CDR3nt: TGTGCCAGCAGCCCCTGGACGAATGAAAAACTGTTTTTT

d_gene: -
j_gene: TRBJ2-7
abundance: few
v_gene: TRBV20-1
CDR3aa: CSATEGGYEQYF
CDR3nt: TGCAGTGCCACAGAGGGGGGTTACGAGCAGTACTTC

d_gene: TRBD2
j_gene: TRBJ2-7
abundance: -
v_gene: TRBV7-2
CDR3aa: CASSLALTSGTYEQYF
CDR3nt: TGTGCCAGCAGCTTAGCGCTAACTAGCGGTACCTACGAGCAGTACTTC

d_gene: -
j_gene: TRBJ2-2
abundance: -
v_gene: TRBV12-3/TRBV12-4
CDR3aa: CASTRDSANTGELFF
CDR3nt: TGTGCCAGCACCCGGGACTCCGCGAACACCGGGGAGCTGTTTTTT

d_gene: TRBD2
j_gene: TRBJ2-5
abundance: many
v_gene: TRBV12-3/TRBV12-4
CDR3aa: CASSPGLVENPQYF
CDR3nt: TGTGCCAGCAGCCCCGGACTAGTAGAGAATCCCCAGTACTTC

d_gene: TRBD2
j_gene: TRBJ2-7
abundance: -
v_gene: TRBV4-2
CDR3aa: CASSQPGGIAGGYYEQYF
CDR3nt: TGTGCCAGCAGCCAACCCGGAGGGATAGCGGGGGGATACTACGAGCAGTACTTC

d_gene: -
j_gene: TRBJ2-1
abundance: -
v_gene: TRBV7-4
CDR3aa: CASSSLARGLYNEQFF
CDR3nt: TGTGCCAGCAGCTCCTTAGCGAGAGGTCTCTACAATGAGCAGTTCTTC

d_gene: -
j_gene: TRBJ1-6
abundance: -
v_gene: TRBV12-3/TRBV12-4
CDR3aa: CASSIGQTYNSPLHF
CDR3nt: TGTGCCAGCAGCATCGGACAGACCTATAATTCACCCCTCCACTTT

d_gene: -
j_gene: TRBJ1-1
abundance: -
v_gene: TRBV20-1
CDR3aa: CSARDLGEAFF
CDR3nt: TGCAGTGCTAGAGATTTGGGTGAAGCTTTCTTT

d_gene: -
j_gene: TRBJ2-7
abundance: many
v_gene: TRBV7-9
CDR3aa: CASSQSDRTYEQYF
CDR3nt: TGTGCCAGCAGCCAATCCGACCGAACCTACGAGCAGTACTTC

d_gene: -
j_gene: TRBJ1-5
abundance: many
v_gene: TRBV6-5
CDR3aa: CASSYSAGFAQHF
CDR3nt: TGTGCCAGCAGTTACTCAGCAGGGTTTGCCCAGCATTTT

d_gene: -
j_gene: TRBJ2-3
abundance: -
v_gene: TRBV4-2
CDR3aa: CASSQEGSIWDTQYF
CDR3nt: TGTGCCAGCAGCCAAGAAGGCTCCATTTGGGATACGCAGTATTTT

d_gene: TRBD1
j_gene: TRBJ2-1
abundance: many
v_gene: TRBV19
CDR3aa: CASREDRTYNEQFF
CDR3nt: TGTGCCAGTAGAGAGGACAGGACCTACAATGAGCAGTTCTTC

d_gene: -
j_gene: TRBJ2-5
abundance: -
v_gene: TRBV2
CDR3aa: CASSDYSQYF
CDR3nt: TGTGCCAGCAGTGATTATTCCCAGTACTTC

d_gene: -
j_gene: TRBJ2-4
abundance: -
v_gene: TRBV7-2
CDR3aa: CASSLALGQGGKNIQYF
CDR3nt: TGTGCCAGCAGCTTAGCGCTGGGGCAGGGTGGCAAAAACATTCAGTACTTC

d_gene: -
j_gene: TRBJ1-6
abundance: few
v_gene: TRBV27
CDR3aa: CASRSGSSYNSPLHF
CDR3nt: TGTGCCAGCAGGTCAGGTAGCTCCTATAATTCACCCCTCCACTTT

d_gene: TRBD1
j_gene: TRBJ2-3
abundance: -
v_gene: TRBV12-3/TRBV12-4
CDR3aa: CASRGDRGSDTQYF
CDR3nt: TGTGCCAGCAGGGGGGACAGGGGGTCAGATACGCAGTATTTT